This TCR beta chain originates from a study of graft-versus-host responses after intestinal transplantation. As for the study in general: Each recipient received a multivisceral, liver-intestinal, or isolated intestinal graft.

Assay: immunoSEQ multiplex PCR; the TCRdb copy retains only in-frame clones and omits some. The profile shows fewer than 110,000 clones, 93% of them singletons. CDR1 and CDR2 from the germline V gene are SGHVS and FNYEAQ. The length of the CDR3 is 14 residues. Trimming shortened V by 6 bases and J by 4 bases, and 16 bases separated the two germline ends. About this clone itself: Its antigen is not known.

Study-wide findings and caveats: There were GvH clones found in recipient marrow, and some of them appeared first in ileum or blood.

The chain couples TRBV7-6 to TRBJ2-7, with D hard to call. This sample comprised unstimulated CD8+ T cells sorted from spleen or lymph node cells, obtained before intestinal transplant. The TCR was taken from a human donor who received an intestinal transplant. Here the CDR3 DNA reads TGTGCCAGCAGTAACGACGGCATCGGGTACGAGCAGTACTTC. This codes for CASSNDGIGYEQYF.